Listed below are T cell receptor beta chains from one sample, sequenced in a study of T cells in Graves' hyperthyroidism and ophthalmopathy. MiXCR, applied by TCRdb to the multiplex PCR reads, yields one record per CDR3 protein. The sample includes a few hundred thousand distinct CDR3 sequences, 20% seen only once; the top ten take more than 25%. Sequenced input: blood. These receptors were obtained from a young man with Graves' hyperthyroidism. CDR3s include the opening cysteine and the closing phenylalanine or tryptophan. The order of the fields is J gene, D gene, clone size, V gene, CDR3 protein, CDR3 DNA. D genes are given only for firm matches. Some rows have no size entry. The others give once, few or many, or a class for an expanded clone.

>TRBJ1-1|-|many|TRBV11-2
CASSSQMGGTEAFF
TGTGCCAGCAGCTCCCAAATGGGGGGGACTGAAGCTTTCTTT
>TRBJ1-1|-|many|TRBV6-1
CASSNVEGTEAFF
TGTGCCAGCAGTAATGTCGAGGGTACTGAAGCTTTCTTT
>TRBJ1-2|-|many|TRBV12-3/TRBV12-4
CASSIAQAYGYTF
TGTGCCAGCAGCATCGCGCAGGCCTATGGCTACACCTTC
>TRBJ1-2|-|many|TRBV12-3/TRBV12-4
CASSLSPAYGYTF
TGTGCCAGCAGTTTATCCCCAGCCTATGGCTACACCTTC
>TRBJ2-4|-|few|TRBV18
CASSPPYRDSKNIQYF
TGTGCCAGCTCACCCCCATACCGGGATTCCAAAAACATTCAGTACTTC
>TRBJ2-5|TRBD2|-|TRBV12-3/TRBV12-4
CASGGLAAETQYF
TGTGCCAGCGGAGGACTAGCCGCTGAGACCCAGTACTTC
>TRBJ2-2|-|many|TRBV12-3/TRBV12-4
CASSPSGDGNTGELFF
TGTGCCAGCAGTCCCTCCGGCGATGGGAACACCGGGGAGCTGTTTTTT
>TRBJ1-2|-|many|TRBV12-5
CASGLVTGINGYTF
TGTGCTAGTGGTTTGGTAACAGGGATTAATGGCTACACCTTC
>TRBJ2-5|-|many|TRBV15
CATSRDQEETQYF
TGTGCCACCAGCAGGGACCAGGAGGAGACCCAGTACTTC
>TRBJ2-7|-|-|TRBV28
CASSSTRELYEQYF
TGTGCCAGCAGTAGTACCAGGGAACTCTACGAGCAGTACTTC
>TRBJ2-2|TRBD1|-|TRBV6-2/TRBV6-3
CASSSGQRDTGELCF
TGTGCCAGCAGTTCGGGACAGAGAGACACCGGGGAGCTGTGTTTT
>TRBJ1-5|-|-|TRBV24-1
CATSARGGGGQPQHF
TGTGCCACCAGTGCTCGAGGGGGGGGCGGCCAGCCCCAGCATTTT
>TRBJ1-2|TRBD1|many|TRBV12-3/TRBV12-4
CASRPRDRERANYGYTF
TGTGCCAGCAGACCCCGGGACAGGGAACGAGCTAACTATGGCTACACCTTC
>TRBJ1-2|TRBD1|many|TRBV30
CAWRTNRGAGYTF
TGTGCCTGGAGGACCAACAGGGGGGCTGGCTACACCTTC
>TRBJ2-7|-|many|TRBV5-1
CASSHENFYEQYF
TGCGCCAGCAGCCACGAGAACTTCTACGAGCAGTACTTC
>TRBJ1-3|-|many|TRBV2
CASSPTGYLDTIYF
TGTGCCAGCAGTCCTACAGGGTACTTGGACACCATATATTTT
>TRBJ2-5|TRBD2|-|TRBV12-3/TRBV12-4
CASSSGRLGLGGETQYF
TGTGCCAGCAGTTCCGGCAGGTTGGGACTAGGGGGGGAGACCCAGTACTTC
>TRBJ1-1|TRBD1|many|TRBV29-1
CSGAGTGGVTEAFF
TGCAGCGGGGCCGGGACAGGGGGGGTCACTGAAGCTTTCTTT
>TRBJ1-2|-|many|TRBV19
CASTSIGGPSYGYTF
TGTGCCAGTACTTCGATTGGGGGCCCCTCCTATGGCTACACCTTC
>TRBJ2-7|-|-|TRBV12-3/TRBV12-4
CASSFAGNSYEQYF
TGTGCCAGCAGTTTTGCAGGGAACAGCTACGAGCAGTACTTC
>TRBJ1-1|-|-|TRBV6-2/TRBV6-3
CASIPGGAGNTEAFF
TGTGCCAGCATCCCAGGAGGGGCTGGGAACACTGAAGCTTTCTTT
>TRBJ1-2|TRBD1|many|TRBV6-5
CASSYAGQDNYGCTF
TGTGCCAGCAGTTACGCGGGACAGGACAACTATGGCTGCACCTTC
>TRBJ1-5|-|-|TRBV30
CAWSGDGNQPQHF
TGTGCCTGGAGTGGGGACGGAAATCAGCCCCAGCATTTT
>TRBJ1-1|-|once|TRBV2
CASSGSPPGQHRSYTEAFF
TGTGCCAGCAGTGGTTCCCCTCCGGGACAACATAGATCATACACTGAAGCTTTCTTT
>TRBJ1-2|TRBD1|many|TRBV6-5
CASSYLGTGYGYTF
TGTGCCAGCAGTTACTTAGGGACAGGGTATGGCTACACCTTC
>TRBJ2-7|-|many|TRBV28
CASRAEHYEQYF
TGTGCCAGCAGAGCAGAACACTACGAGCAGTACTTC
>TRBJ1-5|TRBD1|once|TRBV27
CASSNRGDSNQPQHF
TGTGCCAGCAGTAACAGGGGGGACAGCAATCAGCCCCAGCATTTT
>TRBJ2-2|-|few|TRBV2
CASSETRGGNTGELFF
TGTGCCAGCAGTGAAACCCGGGGCGGTAACACCGGGGAGCTGTTTTTT
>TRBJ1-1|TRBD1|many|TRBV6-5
CASNGQGNTEAFF
TGTGCCAGCAACGGACAGGGGAACACTGAAGCTTTCTTT
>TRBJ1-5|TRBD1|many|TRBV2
CASKKTGGASVGQPQHF
TGTGCCAGCAAGAAAACAGGGGGCGCATCTGTCGGGCAGCCCCAGCATTTT
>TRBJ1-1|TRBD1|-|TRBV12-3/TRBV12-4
CAGGTGADGTEAFF
TGTGCCGGAGGGACAGGGGCGGACGGTACTGAAGCTTTCTTT
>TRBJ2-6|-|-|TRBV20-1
CSAKEFGQPSSGANVLTF
TGCAGTGCTAAAGAGTTTGGACAGCCCAGCTCTGGGGCCAACGTCCTGACTTTC
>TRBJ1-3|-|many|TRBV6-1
CASSLTAYSGNTIYF
TGTGCCAGCAGTTTAACCGCTTACTCTGGAAACACCATATATTTT
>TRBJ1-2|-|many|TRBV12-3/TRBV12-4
CASSLGQANLNYGYTF
TGTGCCAGCAGTTTAGGACAGGCGAATCTAAACTATGGCTACACCTTC
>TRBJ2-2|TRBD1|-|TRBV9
CASSRGQAGGGELFF
TGTGCCAGCAGCAGAGGACAGGCGGGCGGCGGGGAGCTGTTTTTT
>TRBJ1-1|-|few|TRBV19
CASSFLATEAFF
TGTGCCAGTAGTTTTCTTGCCACTGAAGCTTTCTTT
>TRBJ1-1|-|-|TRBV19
CASSLPGLMNTEAFF
TGTGCCAGTAGTCTCCCGGGACTCATGAACACTGAAGCTTTCTTT
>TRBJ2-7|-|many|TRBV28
CASSLRPYEQYF
TGTGCCAGCAGTTTAAGACCCTACGAGCAGTACTTC
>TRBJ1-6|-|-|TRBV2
CASSEARYSRLSSYNSPLHF
TGTGCCAGCAGTGAAGCGCGATATAGCCGATTGAGCTCCTATAATTCACCCCTCCACTTT
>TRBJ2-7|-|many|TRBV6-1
CASSTSSSYEQYF
TGTGCCAGCAGCACTTCAAGCTCCTACGAGCAGTACTTC
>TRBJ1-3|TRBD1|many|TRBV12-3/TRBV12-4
CASTTRDRGRNTIYF
TGTGCCAGCACGACCCGGGACAGGGGAAGAAACACCATATATTTT
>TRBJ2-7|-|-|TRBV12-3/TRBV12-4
CASSFGLPTYEQYF
TGTGCCAGCAGCTTCGGACTACCTACCTACGAGCAGTACTTC